The clone carrying this T cell receptor beta chain was seen more than once but under ten times. With 5 bases removed from V and 8 bases from J, the gap between germline ends came to 22 bases. The CDR3 spans 16 residues. The germline CDR1 and CDR2 sequences are LGHNT and FRNRAP. These data come from a study of response to subunit inactivated influenza vaccine. MiXCR, applied by TCRdb to the RT-PCR reads, yields one record per CDR3 protein. The repertoire holds around 600,000 distinct CDR3 sequences, roughly 10% seen once, with approximately 11% in the top ten. These data were also reused for a study on T cells expressing NK-cell markers. From that report: Libraries used 5'RACE template switching adding universal primer site and UMIs. CD3+CD56+NKG2C+, CD3+CD56+NKG2C- and CD3+CD56-NKG2C+ T cells, once sorted, supplied the TCR beta repertoires. Just one sequenced donor of eight was HCMV-seronegative, while seven were seropositive. There were four donors in whom these clonotypes also led the CD3+CD56-NKG2C+ fraction.

This chain uses TRBV12-5 with TRBJ2-1; maybe TRBD2 (6 bases). The specimen comprised PBMCs from blood, sampled on the day of vaccination. This sequence originates from a man between 45 and 60 years old who received an inactivated influenza vaccine. The CDR3 here is CASGRGDLKTGDEQFF. The CDR3 coding sequence is TGTGCTAGTGGTCGCGGGGACCTGAAAACCGGGGATGAGCAGTTCTTC. The full variable domain, with the rest looked up from reference TRBV12-5 and TRBJ2-1, is DARVTQTPRHKVTEMGQEVTMRCQPILGHNTVFWYRQTMMQGLELLAYFRNRAPLDDSGMPKDRFSAEMPDATLATLKIQPSEPRDSAVYFCASGRGDLKTGDEQFFGPGTRLTVL.